This T cell receptor beta chain derives from a study of cytomegalovirus exposure and HLA in healthy donors. V gave up 4 bases and J gave up 7 bases; unmatched junction bases: 5. The CDR3 is made up of 13 amino acids. Germline V gene lookup returns CDR1 SGHRS and CDR2 YFSETQ. The PCR had 60 Vbeta and 13 Jbeta primers. Assay: immunoSEQ multiplex PCR; the TCRdb copy retains only in-frame clones and omits some. The clone table shows under 200,000 clones, with the ten largest holding 5.5% to 7.5%. This receptor was taken from a man aged 25-45 years in good health and CMV-seronegative. The sequencing input was PBMCs. The chain couples TRBV5-1 to TRBJ1-5, with 7 nucleotides matching TRBD1. In DNA form, the CDR3 reads TGCGCCAGCAGCCCCTCGGGACAGCAGCCCCAGCATTTT. Translated: CASSPSGQQPQHF.